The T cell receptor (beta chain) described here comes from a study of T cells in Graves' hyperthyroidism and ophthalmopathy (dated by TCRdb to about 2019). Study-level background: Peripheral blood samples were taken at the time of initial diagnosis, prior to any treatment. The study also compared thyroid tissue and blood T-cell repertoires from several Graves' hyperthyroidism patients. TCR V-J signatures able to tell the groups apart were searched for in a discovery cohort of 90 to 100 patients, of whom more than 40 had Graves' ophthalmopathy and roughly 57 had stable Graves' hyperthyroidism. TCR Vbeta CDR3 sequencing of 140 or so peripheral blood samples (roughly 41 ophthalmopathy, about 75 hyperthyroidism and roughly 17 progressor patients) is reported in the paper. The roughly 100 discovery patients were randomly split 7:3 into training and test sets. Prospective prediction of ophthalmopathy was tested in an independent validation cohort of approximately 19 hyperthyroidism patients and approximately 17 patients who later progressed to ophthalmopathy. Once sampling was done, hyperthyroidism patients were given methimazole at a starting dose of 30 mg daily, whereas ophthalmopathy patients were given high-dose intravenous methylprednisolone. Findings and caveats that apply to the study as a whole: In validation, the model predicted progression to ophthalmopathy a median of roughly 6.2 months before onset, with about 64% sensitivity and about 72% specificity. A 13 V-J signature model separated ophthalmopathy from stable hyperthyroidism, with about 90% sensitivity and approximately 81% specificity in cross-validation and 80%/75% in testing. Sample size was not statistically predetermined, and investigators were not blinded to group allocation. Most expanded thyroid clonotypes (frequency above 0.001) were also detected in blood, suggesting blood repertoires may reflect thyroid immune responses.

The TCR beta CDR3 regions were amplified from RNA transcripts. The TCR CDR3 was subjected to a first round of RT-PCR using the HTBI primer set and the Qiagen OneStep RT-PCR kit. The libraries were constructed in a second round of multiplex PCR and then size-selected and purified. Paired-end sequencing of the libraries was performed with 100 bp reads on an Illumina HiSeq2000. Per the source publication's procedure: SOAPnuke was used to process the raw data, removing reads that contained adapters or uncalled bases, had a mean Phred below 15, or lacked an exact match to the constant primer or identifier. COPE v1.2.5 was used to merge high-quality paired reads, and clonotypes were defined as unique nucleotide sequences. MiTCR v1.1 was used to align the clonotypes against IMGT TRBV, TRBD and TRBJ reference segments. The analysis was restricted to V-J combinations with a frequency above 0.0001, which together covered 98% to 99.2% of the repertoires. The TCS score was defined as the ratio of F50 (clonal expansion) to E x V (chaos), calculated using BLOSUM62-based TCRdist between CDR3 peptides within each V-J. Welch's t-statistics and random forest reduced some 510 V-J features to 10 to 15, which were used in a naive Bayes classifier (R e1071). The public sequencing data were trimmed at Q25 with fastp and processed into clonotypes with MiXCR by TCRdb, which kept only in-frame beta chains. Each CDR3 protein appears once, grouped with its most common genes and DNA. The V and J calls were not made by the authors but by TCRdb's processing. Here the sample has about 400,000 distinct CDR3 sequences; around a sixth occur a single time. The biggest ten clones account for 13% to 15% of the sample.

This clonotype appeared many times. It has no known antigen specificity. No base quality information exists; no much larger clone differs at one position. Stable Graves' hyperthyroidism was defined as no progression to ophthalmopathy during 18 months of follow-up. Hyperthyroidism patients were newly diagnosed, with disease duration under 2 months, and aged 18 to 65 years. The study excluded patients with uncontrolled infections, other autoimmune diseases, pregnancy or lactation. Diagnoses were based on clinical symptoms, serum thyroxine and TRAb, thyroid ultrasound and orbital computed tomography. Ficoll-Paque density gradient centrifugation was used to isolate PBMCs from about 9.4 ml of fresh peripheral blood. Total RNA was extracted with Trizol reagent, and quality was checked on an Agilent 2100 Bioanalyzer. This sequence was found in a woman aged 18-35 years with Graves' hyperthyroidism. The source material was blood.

The encoded CDR3 is CSAEVDTGNTIYF. The nucleotide sequence is TGCAGCGCGGAGGTGGATACTGGAAACACCATATATTTT. The chain was built from TRBV29-1 and TRBJ1-3, with no confidently assigned D gene. Trimming costs V 7 bases and J 2 bases, and their ends lie 12 bases apart. The CDR1 and CDR2 encoded by the germline V gene are SQVTM and ANQGSEA. Including the terminal cysteine and phenylalanine, the CDR3 comprises 13 residues. Only CDR3 DNA remains: 39 bases, in frame from the first base.